A selection of T cell receptor beta chains follows, all from one sample in a study of identical twins. One entry per CDR3 protein results from TCRdb running MiXCR on the 5' RACE reads. The sample holds about 810,000 distinct CDR3 sequences, roughly an eighth seen once. The same data also contributed to another study, on yellow fever vaccine responses in identical twins.

The material sequenced was PBMCs. The receptor source for this set is a woman aged 18 to 35 in good health. Both conserved end residues are part of each CDR3. A D gene is named only where the DNA matches it firmly. Only part of the rows carry a size: once, few, many, or a class if the clone is expanded.

clone_size: many
v_call: TRBV24-1
d_call: -
j_call: TRBJ2-5
cdr3_nt: TGTGCCACCAGTGATTTGGGGACCCAGTACTTC
cdr3_aa: CATSDLGTQYF

clone_size: -
v_call: TRBV11-1
d_call: TRBD2
j_call: TRBJ2-1
cdr3_nt: TGTGCCAGCAGCTCCAGCCCCGGGACTAGCGGGGGTTCCCCCTACAATGAGCAGTTCTTC
cdr3_aa: CASSSSPGTSGGSPYNEQFF

clone_size: many
v_call: TRBV15
d_call: -
j_call: TRBJ1-2
cdr3_nt: TGTGCCACCAGCAGCCAAAAAGAGATTAAGGAGGGGAGCTACACCTTC
cdr3_aa: CATSSQKEIKEGSYTF

clone_size: many
v_call: TRBV12-3/TRBV12-4
d_call: -
j_call: TRBJ1-2
cdr3_nt: TGTGCCAGCAGTTCGCGCCGGACACGGAACTATGGCTACACCTTC
cdr3_aa: CASSSRRTRNYGYTF

clone_size: -
v_call: TRBV27
d_call: TRBD2
j_call: TRBJ2-1
cdr3_nt: TGTGCCAGCACCCCCGGGACTAGCGGGAACAATGAGCAGTTCTTC
cdr3_aa: CASTPGTSGNNEQFF

clone_size: many
v_call: TRBV2
d_call: TRBD2
j_call: TRBJ2-1
cdr3_nt: TGTGCCAGCAGTACTAGCGGGACATCCTACAATGAGCAGTTCTTC
cdr3_aa: CASSTSGTSYNEQFF

clone_size: -
v_call: TRBV3-1
d_call: -
j_call: TRBJ1-1
cdr3_nt: TGTGCCAGCAGCCCCGAGGTAGGAATTCGGGAGGCTTTCTTT
cdr3_aa: CASSPEVGIREAFF

clone_size: many
v_call: TRBV6-1
d_call: TRBD2
j_call: TRBJ2-3
cdr3_nt: TGTGCCAGCAGTGCGTCTAGCGGGGGGGCTCATACGCAGTATTTT
cdr3_aa: CASSASSGGAHTQYF

clone_size: many
v_call: TRBV18
d_call: -
j_call: TRBJ2-5
cdr3_nt: TGTGCCAGCTCACCACCGGCAGGGGATGCGACCCAGTACTTC
cdr3_aa: CASSPPAGDATQYF

clone_size: -
v_call: TRBV11-3
d_call: -
j_call: TRBJ2-2
cdr3_nt: TGTGCCAGCCGCGACCGGCCCACCGGGGAGCTGTTTTTT
cdr3_aa: CASRDRPTGELFF

clone_size: few
v_call: TRBV15
d_call: -
j_call: TRBJ2-1
cdr3_nt: TGTGCCACCAGCAGAGGAAGAGAATACAATGAGCAGTTCTTC
cdr3_aa: CATSRGREYNEQFF

clone_size: few
v_call: TRBV5-1
d_call: TRBD2
j_call: TRBJ2-3
cdr3_nt: TGCGCCAGCAGCTTGAGGGCTAGCGGGGGTAGCACAGATACGCAGTATTTT
cdr3_aa: CASSLRASGGSTDTQYF

clone_size: few
v_call: TRBV15
d_call: -
j_call: TRBJ2-6
cdr3_nt: TGTGCCACCAGCAGAGATACGGGGAGTTCTGGGGCCAACGTCCTGACTTTC
cdr3_aa: CATSRDTGSSGANVLTF

clone_size: many
v_call: TRBV9
d_call: -
j_call: TRBJ2-1
cdr3_nt: TGTGCCAGCAGCGGAATAGCGACCAATGAGCAGTTCTTC
cdr3_aa: CASSGIATNEQFF

clone_size: few
v_call: TRBV7-6
d_call: TRBD1
j_call: TRBJ2-3
cdr3_nt: TGTGCCAGCAGCTTAGGGGACAGTGTGACAGATACGCAGTATTTT
cdr3_aa: CASSLGDSVTDTQYF

clone_size: few
v_call: TRBV24-1
d_call: -
j_call: TRBJ2-7
cdr3_nt: TGTGCCACCAGTGATTCAGGGTCTCAGTACTTC
cdr3_aa: CATSDSGSQYF

clone_size: -
v_call: TRBV28
d_call: TRBD2
j_call: TRBJ2-1
cdr3_nt: TGTGCCAGCAGGGGGACTAGCGGGATGACGCCCTACAATGAGCAGTTCTTC
cdr3_aa: CASRGTSGMTPYNEQFF

clone_size: -
v_call: TRBV7-9
d_call: TRBD2
j_call: TRBJ2-1
cdr3_nt: TGTGCCAGCAGCTCCGAGGGACTAGCGGGGATCACCAATGAGCAGTTCTTC
cdr3_aa: CASSSEGLAGITNEQFF

clone_size: many
v_call: TRBV27
d_call: -
j_call: TRBJ1-2
cdr3_nt: TGTGCCAGCAGTTTAACGTGGGGCTATGGCTACACCTTC
cdr3_aa: CASSLTWGYGYTF

clone_size: few
v_call: TRBV20-1
d_call: TRBD1
j_call: TRBJ2-5
cdr3_nt: TGCAGTGCTACCCGGGACAGGGCCACCCAAGAGACCCAGTACTTC
cdr3_aa: CSATRDRATQETQYF

clone_size: -
v_call: TRBV10-3
d_call: -
j_call: TRBJ2-5
cdr3_nt: TGTGCCATCAGCGGAAACTCGTGGGGGGCCCAAGAGACCCAGTACTTC
cdr3_aa: CAISGNSWGAQETQYF

clone_size: -
v_call: TRBV7-6
d_call: TRBD1
j_call: TRBJ2-7
cdr3_nt: TGTGCCAGCAGCTTAGGGGGACAGGCCACCTACGAGCAGTACTTC
cdr3_aa: CASSLGGQATYEQYF

clone_size: many
v_call: TRBV5-1
d_call: -
j_call: TRBJ1-1
cdr3_nt: TGCGCCAGCAAACCGCACAAGTACTTGAACACTGAAGCTTTCTTT
cdr3_aa: CASKPHKYLNTEAFF

clone_size: -
v_call: TRBV5-1
d_call: TRBD2
j_call: TRBJ2-1
cdr3_nt: TGCGCCAGCAGCTTTTCTAGCGGGAGTAATGAGCAGTTCTTC
cdr3_aa: CASSFSSGSNEQFF

clone_size: few
v_call: TRBV6-1
d_call: -
j_call: TRBJ2-2
cdr3_nt: TGTGCCAGCAGTGAAAACCCAACCGCCACCGGGGAGCTGTTTTTT
cdr3_aa: CASSENPTATGELFF

clone_size: few
v_call: TRBV10-1
d_call: -
j_call: TRBJ2-5
cdr3_nt: TGCGCCAGCAGCCCTGTGTCGAGTGGCGCCCAAGAGACCCAGTACTTC
cdr3_aa: CASSPVSSGAQETQYF

clone_size: few
v_call: TRBV7-9
d_call: -
j_call: TRBJ2-1
cdr3_nt: TGTGCCAGCAGCCCTGAGGGTGAGCAGTTCTTC
cdr3_aa: CASSPEGEQFF

clone_size: few
v_call: TRBV6-5
d_call: TRBD2
j_call: TRBJ2-7
cdr3_nt: TGTGCCAGCAGTTTCAATCCGACGGCCGGGGGGACCTACGAGCAGTACTTC
cdr3_aa: CASSFNPTAGGTYEQYF

clone_size: -
v_call: TRBV20-1
d_call: TRBD2
j_call: TRBJ2-7
cdr3_nt: TGCAGTGCTAGTCTCGGGGGAGGGGAGCAGTACTTC
cdr3_aa: CSASLGGGEQYF

clone_size: few
v_call: TRBV12-3/TRBV12-4
d_call: TRBD1
j_call: TRBJ2-1
cdr3_nt: TGTGCCAGCAGTTTCGTGACAGGGGCGTACAATGAGCAGTTCTTC
cdr3_aa: CASSFVTGAYNEQFF

clone_size: many
v_call: TRBV2
d_call: TRBD1
j_call: TRBJ2-1
cdr3_nt: TGTGCCAGCAGTGTAGGGGGCTCGTACAATGAGCAGTTCTTC
cdr3_aa: CASSVGGSYNEQFF

clone_size: -
v_call: TRBV7-9
d_call: TRBD1
j_call: TRBJ2-3
cdr3_nt: TGTGCCAGCAGCCCAAAAGGGGGCGGATTCACAGATACGCAGTATTTT
cdr3_aa: CASSPKGGGFTDTQYF

clone_size: -
v_call: TRBV19
d_call: -
j_call: TRBJ2-2
cdr3_nt: TGTGCCAGTAGTCCCTTCAATAGAGGGGAGCTGTTTTTT
cdr3_aa: CASSPFNRGELFF

clone_size: many
v_call: TRBV12-3/TRBV12-4
d_call: -
j_call: TRBJ2-1
cdr3_nt: TGTGCCAGCAGTTTGAAGGATCGAGAGTTCTTC
cdr3_aa: CASSLKDREFF

clone_size: few
v_call: TRBV9
d_call: TRBD1
j_call: TRBJ1-1
cdr3_nt: TGTGCCAGCAGCGTAGCGGGGGACAGGGGGACGAACACTGAAGCTTTCTTT
cdr3_aa: CASSVAGDRGTNTEAFF

clone_size: -
v_call: TRBV12-3/TRBV12-4
d_call: -
j_call: TRBJ2-5
cdr3_nt: TGTGCCAGCAGTGATACGGGGGCCGGGGAGACCCAGTACTTC
cdr3_aa: CASSDTGAGETQYF

clone_size: few
v_call: TRBV20-1
d_call: TRBD2
j_call: TRBJ2-3
cdr3_nt: TGCAGTGCCCAGCAACCGGGACTAGCGGGAGCGAGGACAGATACGCAGTATTTT
cdr3_aa: CSAQQPGLAGARTDTQYF

clone_size: -
v_call: TRBV29-1
d_call: -
j_call: TRBJ2-5
cdr3_nt: TGCAGCGTTGACCCAGCCCGACGAGAGACCCAGTACTTC
cdr3_aa: CSVDPARRETQYF

clone_size: -
v_call: TRBV7-2
d_call: -
j_call: TRBJ2-3
cdr3_nt: TGTGCCAGCAGCTCCTATAGCACAGATACGCAGTATTTT
cdr3_aa: CASSSYSTDTQYF

clone_size: few
v_call: TRBV3-1
d_call: TRBD2
j_call: TRBJ2-7
cdr3_nt: TGTGCCAGCAGCCGACTAGCGGCCTACGAGCAGTACTTC
cdr3_aa: CASSRLAAYEQYF